This T cell receptor beta chain was observed in a study of blood T cell repertoires in COVID-19. In the study overall: COVID-19 samples, acute and convalescent, were from the United States, Italy and Spain. PBMCs, B-cell-depleted T cells, or T cells provided the cDNA or gDNA that made up the material.

V was pared by 5 bases and J by 8 bases, with 15 bases of the junction left unmatched. The CDR3 spans 16 residues. Germline V lookup: CDR1 MNHNY, CDR2 SVGAGI (reference sequence). Authors' processing steps: Amplification of reference gene primers provided the estimated nucleated cell counts. The data were produced by immunoSEQ multiplex PCR, yet TCRdb's version contains in-frame clones alone and is incomplete. Clone size and the V and J calls come from that table; the DNA yielded D and trimming. Of some 130,000 clones listed, about nine tenths are singletons. The clonotype comes from a man aged 50-59 years with active COVID-19. Source material: peripheral blood. This chain links TRBV6-6 with TRBJ2-1, with 7 bases matching TRBD1. This chain's CDR3 is CASSLPPGTVSDEQFF. The CDR3 region has the DNA TGTGCCAGCAGTCTCCCACCCGGGACAGTCTCCGATGAGCAGTTCTTC.